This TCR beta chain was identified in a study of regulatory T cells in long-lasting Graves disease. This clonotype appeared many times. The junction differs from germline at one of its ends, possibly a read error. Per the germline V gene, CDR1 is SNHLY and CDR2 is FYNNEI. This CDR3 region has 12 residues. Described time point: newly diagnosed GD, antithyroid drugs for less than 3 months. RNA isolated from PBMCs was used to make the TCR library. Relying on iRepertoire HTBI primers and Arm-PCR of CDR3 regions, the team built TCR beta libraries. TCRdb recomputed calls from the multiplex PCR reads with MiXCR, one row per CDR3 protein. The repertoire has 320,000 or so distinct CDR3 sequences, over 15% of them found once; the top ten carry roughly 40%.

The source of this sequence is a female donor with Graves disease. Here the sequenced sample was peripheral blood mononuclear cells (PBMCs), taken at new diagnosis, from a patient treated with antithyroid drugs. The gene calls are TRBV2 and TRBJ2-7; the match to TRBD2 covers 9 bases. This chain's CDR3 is CASSGGSGSPDF. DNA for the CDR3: TGTGCCAGCAGCGGGGGTAGCGGGAGCCCGGACTTC. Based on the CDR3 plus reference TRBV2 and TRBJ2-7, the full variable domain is EPEVTQTPSHQVTQMGQEVILRCVPISNHLYFYWYRQILGQKVEFLVSFYNNEISEKSEIFDDQFSVERPDGSNFTLKIRSTKLEDSAMYFCASSGGSGSPDFGPGTRLTVT.